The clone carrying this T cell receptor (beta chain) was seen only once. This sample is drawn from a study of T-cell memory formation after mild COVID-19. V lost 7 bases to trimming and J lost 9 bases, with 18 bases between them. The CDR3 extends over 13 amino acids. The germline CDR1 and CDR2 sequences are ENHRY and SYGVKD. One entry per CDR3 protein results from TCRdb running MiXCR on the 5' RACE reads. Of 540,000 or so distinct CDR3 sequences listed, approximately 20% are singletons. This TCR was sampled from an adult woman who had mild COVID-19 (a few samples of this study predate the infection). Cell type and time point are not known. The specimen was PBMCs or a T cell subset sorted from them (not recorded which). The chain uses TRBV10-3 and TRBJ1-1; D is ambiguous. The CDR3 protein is CAITPGPAEKAFF. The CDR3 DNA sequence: TGTGCCATCACTCCGGGCCCTGCCGAGAAAGCTTTCTTT.